The 24 T cell receptor beta chains listed next were all sequenced from one sample in a study of T cells in Graves' hyperthyroidism and ophthalmopathy. The TCR beta CDR3 regions underwent amplification using RNA transcripts as the source. Initially, a first-round RT-PCR of the TCR CDR3 employed the HTBI primer set. Each CDR3 protein gets one entry after TCRdb re-called the multiplex PCR reads with MiXCR. The sample contains 330,000 or so distinct CDR3 sequences, about a sixth of which appear only once. Sequencing used blood. The origin of the receptors is a woman aged 40 to 50 with Graves' ophthalmopathy.

This clonotype was seen many times. This chain joins TRBV7-3 and TRBJ2-2; D might be TRBD2 (7 bases). Germline V gene lookup returns CDR1 SGHTA and CDR2 FQGTGA. This CDR3 contains 17 residues. V was shortened by 1 base and J by 6 bases, with 18 bases between the two germline ends. The CDR3 sequence is CASSLMGAGASAGELFF. The CDR3 DNA reads TGTGCCAGCAGCTTAATGGGGGCGGGAGCTTCCGCCGGGGAGCTGTTTTTT.

Ten or more counts support this clonotype. The genes are TRBV19 and TRBJ1-5; D gene ambiguous. Germline CDR1 and CDR2: LNHDA and SQIVND (reference sequence). This CDR3 is built from 15 residues. Trimming removed 3 bases at V and 1 base at J, with 10 bases between. In nucleotides, the CDR3 is TGTGCCAGTAGTATTGGCAGGCCGAGCAATCAGCCCCAGCATTTT. Translating gives CASSIGRPSNQPQHF. The complete variable domain, with remaining parts taken from reference TRBV19 and TRBJ1-5, reads DGGITQSPKYLFRKEGQNVTLSCEQNLNHDAMYWYRQDPGQGLRLIYYSQIVNDFQKGDIAEGYSVSREKKESFPLTVTSAQKNPTAFYLCASSIGRPSNQPQHFGDGTRLSIL.

Ten or more counts support this clonotype. This chain joins TRBV6-1 and TRBJ2-7; D may match TRBD1 or TRBD2 (5 bases each). Germline V gene data show CDR1 as MNHNS and CDR2 as SASEGT. The ends were cut back, 9 bases at V and 3 bases at J, with 15 bases in the middle. The CDR3 contains 13 residues. CDR3 sequence (DNA): TGTGCCAGTACTAGAGACCAGGGCTACGAGCAGTACTTC. Its translation: CASTRDQGYEQYF.

This clonotype was counted ten times or more. This sequence joins TRBV20-1 and TRBJ1-5; D is perhaps TRBD1 (6 bases). Trimming left V 2 bases short and J 4 bases short, with 15 bases between. Germline CDR1 is DFQATT and CDR2 is SNEGSKA (reference sequence). The CDR3 extends over 15 amino acids. The CDR3: CSARRSQGQNQPQHF. The CDR3 region has the DNA TGCAGTGCTAGACGATCACAGGGCCAAAATCAGCCCCAGCATTTT.

The rearrangement uses TRBV30 and TRBJ2-5, with 10 positions matching TRBD1. This CDR3 spans 12 amino acids. V shed 5 bases and J 5 bases; nucleotides not matched to a gene: 2. CDR1 and CDR2 from the germline V gene are GTSNPN and SVGIG (reference sequence). The DNA of the CDR3 is TGTGCCTGGGACAGGGGGCTTGAGACCCAGTACTTC. This encodes CAWDRGLETQYF. The full variable domain, with the rest looked up from reference TRBV30 and TRBJ2-5, is SQTIHQWPATLVQPVGSPLSLECTVEGTSNPNLYWYRQAAGRGLQLLFYSVGIGQISSEVPQNLSASRPQDRQFILSSKKLLLSDSGFYLCAWDRGLETQYFGPGTRLLVL.

Many counts were recorded for this clonotype. The rearrangement uses TRBV12-3 or TRBV12-4 and TRBJ1-2; D call uncertain. The CDR3 length is 11 residues. V was pared by 4 bases and J by 7 bases, with 7 bases between. This CDR3 is CASSSGVGYTF. The CDR3 DNA is TGTGCCAGCAGTTCTGGGGTTGGCTACACCTTC.

This clonotype was found many times. The V call is TRBV6-1, the J call TRBJ1-6; D ambiguous. The CDR3 consists of 14 residues. Between the trimmed V and J ends, which lost 6 bases and 10 bases, there was a span of 16 bases. Germline V lookup: CDR1 MNHNS, CDR2 SASEGT. DNA for the CDR3: TGTGCCAGCAGCGTGAATCCGAGTCGCTCACCCCTCCACTTT. Amino acids: CASSVNPSRSPLHF.

This clonotype has a count of ten or more. V is TRBV19 and J is TRBJ2-7; 9 positions agree with TRBD1. The V and J ends lost 4 bases and 4 bases, in that order; junction bases with no gene match: 8. CDR3 length equals 15 residues. CDR1 is LNHDA and CDR2 is SQIVND in the germline V gene (reference sequence). The CDR3, as DNA: TGTGCCAGTAGTACGTCCGGGACAGGGCTTTACGAGCAGTACTTC. This sequence encodes CASSTSGTGLYEQYF.

This clonotype has a count of ten or more. The chain links TRBV11-1 to TRBJ1-4, with D maybe TRBD1 (5 bases). The germline CDR1 and CDR2 sequences are SGHAT and FQDESV (reference sequence). V was shortened by 5 bases and J by 0 bases, with 10 bases between the two germline ends. CDR3 length: 15 amino acids. The CDR3 region is CASSPQTATNEKLFF. CDR3 nucleotides: TGTGCCAGCAGCCCTCAGACAGCAACTAATGAAAAACTGTTTTTT.

With respect to this clonotype: A much larger clone sits a single nucleotide away, making a read error possible. The chain employs TRBV28 and TRBJ2-7, with 9 bases that match TRBD1. From germline, CDR1 is MDHEN and CDR2 SYDVKM. This CDR3 has 15 amino acids. CDR3 sequence (DNA): TGTGTCAGCAGTTCGACCGGGACAGGGATTTACGAGCAGTACTTC. This gives the protein CVSSSTGTGIYEQYF.

This clonotype showed up many times. The chain employs TRBV7-8 and TRBJ2-7; D gene unclear. CDR1 and CDR2 (germline): SGHVS, FQNEAQ. CDR3 length: 14 amino acids. Trimming took off 2 bases at V and 5 bases at J, with 13 bases between the two ends. CDR3 sequence (DNA): TGTGCCAGCAGCTTATCAGAGTCTACCGACGAGCAGTACTTC. Translated: CASSLSESTDEQYF. Full variable domain (outside the CDR3, taken from reference TRBV7-8 and TRBJ2-7): GAGVSQSPRYKVAKRGQDVALRCDPISGHVSLFWYQQALGQGPEFLTYFQNEAQLDKSGLPSDRFFAERPEGSVSTLKIQRTQQEDSAVYLCASSLSESTDEQYFGPGTRLTVT.

In its sample, this clonotype was seen many times. The chain couples TRBV28 to TRBJ2-7; no clear D. The germline V gene encodes CDR1 MDHEN and CDR2 SYDVKM. The CDR3 runs 10 residues. The V and J ends lost 3 bases and 8 bases respectively, with 5 bases between them. This CDR3 is CASSFDKQYF. The CDR3 DNA reads as TGTGCCAGCAGTTTTGATAAGCAGTACTTC.

This clonotype was counted ten times or more. The chain is built from TRBV2 and TRBJ2-7, with a tentative D call TRBD2 (6 bases). V was cut by 2 bases and J by 7 bases, with 21 bases left in between. Per germline, CDR1 SNHLY and CDR2 FYNNEI. CDR3 length equals 16 residues. Here the CDR3 reads CASSEIGPDGGEEQYF. CDR3 DNA sequence: TGTGCCAGCAGTGAAATCGGACCGGACGGGGGAGAGGAGCAGTACTTC.

This clonotype was counted at least ten times. This chain uses TRBV6-2 or TRBV6-3 with TRBJ2-7; D possibly matches TRBD1 or TRBD2 (7 bases each). Germline V CDR1 and CDR2: MNHEY, SVGEGT. Trimming stripped 5 bases from V and 5 bases from J, with 19 bases between. CDR3 length equals 15 residues. The CDR3 reads CASSPIERDSNEQYF. The CDR3 DNA follows: TGTGCCAGCAGTCCCATTGAGCGGGACAGTAACGAGCAGTACTTC.

This clonotype was seen at least ten times. The chain employs TRBV11-2 and TRBJ2-7; D call uncertain. The J call could be wrong; TRBJ2-5 is a better fit for the DNA end. This CDR3 spans 13 amino acids. Germline-derived CDR1 and CDR2 are SGHAT and FQNNGV. The DNA of the CDR3 is TGTGCCAGCAGCTCCATCCTGGGCGGGACCCAGTACTTC. This codes for CASSSILGGTQYF.

V gene TRBV19 combines with J gene TRBJ1-1; D is unresolved. V was shortened by 4 bases and J by 0 bases, with 9 bases between the two germline ends. The CDR3 runs to 14 residues. The germline CDR1 and CDR2 sequences are LNHDA and SQIVND (reference sequence). CDR3 sequence (DNA): TGTGCCAGTAGTAAGTCGGAAGTGAACACTGAAGCTTTCTTT. This encodes CASSKSEVNTEAFF.

V and J are TRBV6-2 or TRBV6-3 and TRBJ1-1, with D hard to call. Trimming removed 5 bases at V and 7 bases at J, with 11 bases between. The length of the CDR3 is 12 residues. Germline V gene sequence: CDR1 MNHEY, CDR2 SVGEGT. The CDR3 DNA reads TGTGCCAGCAGTACCAATAACTATGAAGCTTTCTTT. Translation gives CASSTNNYEAFF.

This clonotype was picked up a small number of times. The chain has TRBV14 and TRBJ1-2; no reliable D call. V was trimmed by 0 bases and J by 4 bases, leaving 15 bases between them. The CDR3 is made up of 16 amino acids. Per the germline V gene, CDR1 is SGHDN and CDR2 is FVKESK. CDR3 sequence reads: CASSQDLGLTVYGYTF. The DNA for the CDR3 is TGTGCCAGCAGCCAAGATCTGGGCTTGACGGTCTATGGCTACACCTTC.

The chain has TRBV28 and TRBJ2-2; 7 bases line up with TRBD1. The J segment lost 6 bases and the V segment lost 5 bases, leaving 15 bases of the junction unmatched. This CDR3 is 17 amino acids long. The germline V gene has CDR1 MDHEN and CDR2 SYDVKM. The CDR3, as DNA: TGTGCCAGCAGTGAAGACCCACAGGGGCGGTTCTCCGGGGAGCTGTTTTTT. Translated, it gives CASSEDPQGRFSGELFF.

This clonotype was found a few times. The J gene is TRBJ2-7, the V gene TRBV28; 7 bases line up with TRBD2. CDR1 is MDHEN and CDR2 is SYDVKM in the germline V gene. The CDR3 consists of 15 residues. V dropped 2 bases and J dropped 4; count of bases not matched to a gene: 8. CDR3 protein: CASSLPGTKVYEQYF. In nucleotides, the CDR3 is TGTGCCAGCAGTTTACCCGGGACTAAGGTGTACGAGCAGTACTTC.

The chain combines TRBV30 with TRBJ1-2; D possibly corresponds to TRBD1 (5 bases). CDR1 and CDR2 from the germline V gene are GTSNPN and SVGIG (reference sequence). The CDR3 is 14 residues long. V lost 0 bases, J lost 10 bases, and 18 bases lay in between. The CDR3 loop reads CAWSVLGPGTTYTF. The CDR3 DNA reads as TGTGCCTGGAGTGTACTGGGACCGGGAACGACCTACACCTTC.

Ten or more counts support this clonotype. The J gene is TRBJ2-5, the V gene TRBV11-2; D is possibly TRBD1 (5 bases). The CDR3 has 19 amino acids. Germline V gene sequence: CDR1 SGHAT, CDR2 FQNNGV. V gave up 2 bases and J gave up 1 base, with 23 bases separating them. This CDR3 is CASSLKGVHSGGRQETQYF. The CDR3 coding sequence is TGTGCCAGCAGCTTAAAAGGGGTTCACTCTGGCGGCCGCCAAGAGACCCAGTACTTC.

The table lists this clonotype with many counts. The chain carries TRBV11-2 and TRBJ2-5; 10 bases match TRBD2. V lost 4 bases and J lost 5; bases outside the gene matches: 13. The germline CDR1 and CDR2 sequences are SGHAT and FQNNGV. The CDR3 is 17 amino acids. The CDR3 reads CASSSYDTGTSDETQYF. The CDR3 nucleotides are TGTGCCAGCAGCTCCTATGATACCGGGACTAGCGATGAGACCCAGTACTTC.

As to this clonotype: A much more abundant neighbour one base away suggests this may be a read error. This chain joins TRBV11-2 and TRBJ2-2; a possible D gene is TRBD2 (5 bases). V lost 7 bases, J lost 5 bases, and 17 bases lay in between. The CDR3 runs 15 residues. Germline loops: CDR1 SGHAT, CDR2 FQNNGV. The CDR3 sequence: CASNPNRLKTGELFF. The CDR3 DNA reads TGTGCCAGCAACCCAAACCGACTAAAGACCGGGGAGCTGTTTTTT.